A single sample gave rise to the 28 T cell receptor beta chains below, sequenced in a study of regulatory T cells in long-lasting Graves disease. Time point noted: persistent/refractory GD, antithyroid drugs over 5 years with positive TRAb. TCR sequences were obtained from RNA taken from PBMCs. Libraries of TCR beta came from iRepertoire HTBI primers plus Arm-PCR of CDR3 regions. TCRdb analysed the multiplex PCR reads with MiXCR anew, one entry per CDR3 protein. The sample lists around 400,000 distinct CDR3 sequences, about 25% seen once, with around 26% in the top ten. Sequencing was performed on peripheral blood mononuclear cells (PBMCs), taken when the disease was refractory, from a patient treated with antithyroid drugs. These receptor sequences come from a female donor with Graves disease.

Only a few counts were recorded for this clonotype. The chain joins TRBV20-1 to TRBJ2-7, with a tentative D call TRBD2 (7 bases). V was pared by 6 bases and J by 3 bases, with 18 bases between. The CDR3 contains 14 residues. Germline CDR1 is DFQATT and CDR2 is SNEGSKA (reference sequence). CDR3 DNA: TGCAGTGCCTGGGGGGGGCAAAGGGACTACGAGCAGTACTTC. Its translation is CSAWGGQRDYEQYF.

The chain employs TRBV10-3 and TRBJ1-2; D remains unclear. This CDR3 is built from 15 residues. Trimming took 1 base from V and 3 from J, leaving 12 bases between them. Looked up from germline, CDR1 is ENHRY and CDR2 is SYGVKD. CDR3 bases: TGTGCCATCAGTGAGTATGGACGCGTCGACTATGGCTACACCTTC. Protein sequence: CAISEYGRVDYGYTF.

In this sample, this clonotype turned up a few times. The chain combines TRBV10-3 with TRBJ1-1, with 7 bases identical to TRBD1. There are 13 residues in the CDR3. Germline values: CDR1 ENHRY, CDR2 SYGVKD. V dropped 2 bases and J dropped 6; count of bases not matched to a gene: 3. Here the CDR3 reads CAISEQGVSEAFF. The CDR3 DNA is TGTGCCATCAGTGAGCAGGGGGTGTCTGAAGCTTTCTTT.

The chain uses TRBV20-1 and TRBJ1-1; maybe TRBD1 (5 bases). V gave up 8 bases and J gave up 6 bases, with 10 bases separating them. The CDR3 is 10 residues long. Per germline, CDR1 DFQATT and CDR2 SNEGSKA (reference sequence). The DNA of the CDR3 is TGCAGTCTCTCGACAGCTGAAGCTTTCTTT. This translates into CSLSTAEAFF.

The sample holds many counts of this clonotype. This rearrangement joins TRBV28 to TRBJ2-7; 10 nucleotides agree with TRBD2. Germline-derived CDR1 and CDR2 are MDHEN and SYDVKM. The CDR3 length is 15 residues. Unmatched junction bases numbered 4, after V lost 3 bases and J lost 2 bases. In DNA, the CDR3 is TGTGCCAGCAGTTTTGTAGCGGGAGGAACCTACGAGCAGTACTTC. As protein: CASSFVAGGTYEQYF.

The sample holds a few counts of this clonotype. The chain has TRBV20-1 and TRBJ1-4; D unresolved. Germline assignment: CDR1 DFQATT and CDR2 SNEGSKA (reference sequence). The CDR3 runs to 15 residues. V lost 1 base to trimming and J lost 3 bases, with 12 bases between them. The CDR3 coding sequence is TGCAGTGCTAGAGCCCAGACGGACTCTAATGAAAAACTGTTTTTT. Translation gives CSARAQTDSNEKLFF.

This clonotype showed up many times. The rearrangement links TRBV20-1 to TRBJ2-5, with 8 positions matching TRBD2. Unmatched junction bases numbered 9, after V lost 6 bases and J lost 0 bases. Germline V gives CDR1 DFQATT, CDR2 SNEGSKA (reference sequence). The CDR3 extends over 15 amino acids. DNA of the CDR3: TGCAGTGCGGCGGCGGACGGGAGGGACCAAGAGACCCAGTACTTC. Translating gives CSAAADGRDQETQYF.

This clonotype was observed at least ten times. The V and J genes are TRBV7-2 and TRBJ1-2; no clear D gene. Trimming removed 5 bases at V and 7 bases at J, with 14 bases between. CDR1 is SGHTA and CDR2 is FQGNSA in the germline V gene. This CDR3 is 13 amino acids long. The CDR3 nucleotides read TGTGCCAGCAGCCCACTAGCTGGGGTTGGCTACACCTTC. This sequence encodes CASSPLAGVGYTF. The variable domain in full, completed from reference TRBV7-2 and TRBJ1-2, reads GAGVSQSPSNKVTEKGKDVELRCDPISGHTALYWYRQSLGQGLEFLIYFQGNSAPDKSGLPSDRFSAERTGGSVSTLTIQRTQQEDSAVYLCASSPLAGVGYTFGSGTRLTVV.

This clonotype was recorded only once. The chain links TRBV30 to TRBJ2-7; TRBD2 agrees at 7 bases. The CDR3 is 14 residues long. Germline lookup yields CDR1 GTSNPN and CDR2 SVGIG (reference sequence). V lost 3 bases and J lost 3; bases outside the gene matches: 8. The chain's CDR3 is CAWSGRTFFYEQYF. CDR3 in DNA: TGTGCCTGGAGCGGGAGGACTTTTTTCTACGAGCAGTACTTC.

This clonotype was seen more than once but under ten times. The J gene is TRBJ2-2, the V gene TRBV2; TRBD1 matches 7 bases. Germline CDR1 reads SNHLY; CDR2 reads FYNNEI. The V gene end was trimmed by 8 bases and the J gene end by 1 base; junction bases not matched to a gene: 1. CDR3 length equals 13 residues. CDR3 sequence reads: CASGTVNTGELFF. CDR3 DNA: TGTGCCAGCGGGACAGTGAACACCGGGGAGCTGTTTTTT.

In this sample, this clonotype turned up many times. Written as DNA, the CDR3 is TGTGCCAGCAGTTCGGACAGGGGGTACAATCAGCCCCAGCATTTT. Translating gives CASSSDRGYNQPQHF. The chain uses TRBV28 and TRBJ1-5, with 10 bases matching TRBD1. Trimming removed 4 bases from V and 3 bases from J; junction bases left unmatched: 3. This CDR3 has 15 residues. CDR1 MDHEN and CDR2 SYDVKM come from the germline V gene.

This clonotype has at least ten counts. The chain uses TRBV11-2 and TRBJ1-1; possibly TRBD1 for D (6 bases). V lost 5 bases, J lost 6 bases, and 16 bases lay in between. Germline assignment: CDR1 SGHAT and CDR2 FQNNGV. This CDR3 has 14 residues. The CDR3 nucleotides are TGTGCCAGCAGCATCGGGACAAGTGGCTCTGAAGCTTTCTTT. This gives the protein CASSIGTSGSEAFF.

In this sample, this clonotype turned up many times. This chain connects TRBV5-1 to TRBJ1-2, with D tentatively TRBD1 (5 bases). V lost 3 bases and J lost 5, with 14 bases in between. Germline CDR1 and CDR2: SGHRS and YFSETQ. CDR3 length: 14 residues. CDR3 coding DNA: TGCGCCAGCAGCTACGGCAGGGATGCGTATGGCTACACCTTC. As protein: CASSYGRDAYGYTF.

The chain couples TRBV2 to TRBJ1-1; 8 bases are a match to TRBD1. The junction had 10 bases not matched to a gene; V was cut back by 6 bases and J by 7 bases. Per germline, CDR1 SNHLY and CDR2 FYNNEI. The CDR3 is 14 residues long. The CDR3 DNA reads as TGTGCCAGCAGCGAGGGAGACAGGGGCATTGAAGCTTTCTTT. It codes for CASSEGDRGIEAFF.

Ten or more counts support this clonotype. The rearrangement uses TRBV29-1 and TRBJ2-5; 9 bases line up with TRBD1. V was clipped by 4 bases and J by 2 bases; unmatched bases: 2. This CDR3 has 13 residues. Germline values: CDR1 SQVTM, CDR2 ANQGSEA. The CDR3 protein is CSVVGQGQETQYF. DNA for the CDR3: TGCAGCGTTGTAGGACAGGGGCAAGAGACCCAGTACTTC.

For the CDR3, the DNA is TGTGCCAGCAGTTTTACACAGCCGAGCTCTGGAAACACCATATATTTT. Translating it yields CASSFTQPSSGNTIYF. The V call is TRBV27, the J call TRBJ1-3, with D unresolved. The CDR3 spans 16 residues. The V and J ends lost 3 bases and 0 bases respectively, with 12 bases between them. Germline loops: CDR1 MNHEY, CDR2 SMNVEV (reference sequence).

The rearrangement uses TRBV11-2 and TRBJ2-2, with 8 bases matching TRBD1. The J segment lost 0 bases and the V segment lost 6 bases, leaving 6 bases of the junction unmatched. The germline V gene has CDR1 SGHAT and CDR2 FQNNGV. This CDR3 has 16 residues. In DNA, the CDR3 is TGTGCCAGCAGATTCTGGACAGGGACGAACACCGGGGAGCTGTTTTTT. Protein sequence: CASRFWTGTNTGELFF.

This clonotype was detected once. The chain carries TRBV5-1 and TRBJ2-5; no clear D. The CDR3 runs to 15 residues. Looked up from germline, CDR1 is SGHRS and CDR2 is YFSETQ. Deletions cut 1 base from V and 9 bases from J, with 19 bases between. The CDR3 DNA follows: TGCGCCAGCAGCTTGTCAACTCCCGAGAATGGAGCCCAGTACTTC. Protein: CASSLSTPENGAQYF. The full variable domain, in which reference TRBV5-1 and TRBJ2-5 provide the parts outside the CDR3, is KAGVTQTPRYLIKTRGQQVTLSCSPISGHRSVSWYQQTPGQGLQFLFEYFSETQRNKGNFPGRFSGRQFSNSRSEMNVSTLELGDSALYLCASSLSTPENGAQYFGPGTRLLVL.

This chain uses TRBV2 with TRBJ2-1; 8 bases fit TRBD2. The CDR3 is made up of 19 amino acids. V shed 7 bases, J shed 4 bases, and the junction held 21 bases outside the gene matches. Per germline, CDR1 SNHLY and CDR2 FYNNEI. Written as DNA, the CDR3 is TGTGCCAGCATTCCCGGGCCTTCTCGAGGTAGCGGGGCTTACAATGAGCAGTTCTTC. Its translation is CASIPGPSRGSGAYNEQFF. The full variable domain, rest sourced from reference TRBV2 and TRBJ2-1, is EPEVTQTPSHQVTQMGQEVILRCVPISNHLYFYWYRQILGQKVEFLVSFYNNEISEKSEIFDDQFSVERPDGSNFTLKIRSTKLEDSAMYFCASIPGPSRGSGAYNEQFFGPGTRLTVL.

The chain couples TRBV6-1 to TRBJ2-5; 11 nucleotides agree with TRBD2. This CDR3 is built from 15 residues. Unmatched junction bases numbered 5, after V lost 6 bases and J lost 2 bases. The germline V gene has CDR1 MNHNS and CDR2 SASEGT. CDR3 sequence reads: CASRIAGGAQETQYF. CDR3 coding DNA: TGTGCCAGCAGGATAGCGGGAGGGGCGCAAGAGACCCAGTACTTC.

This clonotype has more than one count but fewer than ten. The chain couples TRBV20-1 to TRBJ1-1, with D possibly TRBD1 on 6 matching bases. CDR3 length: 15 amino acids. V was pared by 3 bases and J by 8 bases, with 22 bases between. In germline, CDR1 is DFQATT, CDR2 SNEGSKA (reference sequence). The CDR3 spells CSARRNRADAGEAFF. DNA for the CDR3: TGCAGTGCTAGGAGAAACAGGGCGGATGCCGGGGAAGCTTTCTTT.

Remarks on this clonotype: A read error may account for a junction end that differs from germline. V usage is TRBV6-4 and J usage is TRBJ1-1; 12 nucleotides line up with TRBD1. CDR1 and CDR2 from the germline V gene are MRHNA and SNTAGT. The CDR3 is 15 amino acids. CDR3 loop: CACSKGQGAGTEAFF. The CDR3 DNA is TGTGCCTGCAGTAAGGGACAGGGGGCAGGTACTGAAGCTTTCTTT.

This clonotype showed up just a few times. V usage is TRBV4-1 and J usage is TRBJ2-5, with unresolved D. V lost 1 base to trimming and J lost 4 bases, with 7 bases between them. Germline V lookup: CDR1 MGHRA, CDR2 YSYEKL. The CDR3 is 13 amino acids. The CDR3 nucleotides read TGCGCCAGCAGCCAAGTGTTATTAGAGACCCAGTACTTC. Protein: CASSQVLLETQYF.

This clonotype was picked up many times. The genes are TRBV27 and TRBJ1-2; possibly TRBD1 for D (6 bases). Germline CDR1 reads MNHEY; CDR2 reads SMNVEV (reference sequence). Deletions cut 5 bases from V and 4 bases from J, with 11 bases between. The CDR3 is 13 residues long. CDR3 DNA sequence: TGTGCCAGCAGTCCCCGGGGGCCCTATGGCTACACCTTC. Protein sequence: CASSPRGPYGYTF.

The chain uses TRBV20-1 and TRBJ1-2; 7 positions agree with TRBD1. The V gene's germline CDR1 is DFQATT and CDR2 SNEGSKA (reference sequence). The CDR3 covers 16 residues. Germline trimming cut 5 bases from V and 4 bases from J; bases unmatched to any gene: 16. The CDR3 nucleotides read TGCAGTGCTCCTGGGGGACAGTCATCCGGATCCTATGGCTACACCTTC. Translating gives CSAPGGQSSGSYGYTF.

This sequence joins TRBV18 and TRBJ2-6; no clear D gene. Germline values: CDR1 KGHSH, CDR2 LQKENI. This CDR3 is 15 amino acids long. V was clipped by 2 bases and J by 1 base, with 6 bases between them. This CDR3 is CASSPSQSGANVLTF. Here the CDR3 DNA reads TGTGCCAGCTCACCATCTCAGTCTGGGGCCAACGTCCTGACTTTC.

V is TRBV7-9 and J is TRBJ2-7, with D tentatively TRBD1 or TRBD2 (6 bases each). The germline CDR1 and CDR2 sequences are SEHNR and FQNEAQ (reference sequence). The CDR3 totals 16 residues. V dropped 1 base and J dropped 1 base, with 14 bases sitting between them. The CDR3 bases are TGTGCCAGCAGCTTAGGGGGGGCGGTTTGGTCCTACGAGCAGTACTTC. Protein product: CASSLGGAVWSYEQYF.

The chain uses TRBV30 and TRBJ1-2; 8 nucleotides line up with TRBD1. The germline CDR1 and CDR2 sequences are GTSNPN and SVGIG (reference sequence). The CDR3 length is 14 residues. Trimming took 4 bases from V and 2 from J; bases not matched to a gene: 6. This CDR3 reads CAWNLGQANYGYTF. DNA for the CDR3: TGTGCCTGGAACTTGGGACAGGCGAACTATGGCTACACCTTC.